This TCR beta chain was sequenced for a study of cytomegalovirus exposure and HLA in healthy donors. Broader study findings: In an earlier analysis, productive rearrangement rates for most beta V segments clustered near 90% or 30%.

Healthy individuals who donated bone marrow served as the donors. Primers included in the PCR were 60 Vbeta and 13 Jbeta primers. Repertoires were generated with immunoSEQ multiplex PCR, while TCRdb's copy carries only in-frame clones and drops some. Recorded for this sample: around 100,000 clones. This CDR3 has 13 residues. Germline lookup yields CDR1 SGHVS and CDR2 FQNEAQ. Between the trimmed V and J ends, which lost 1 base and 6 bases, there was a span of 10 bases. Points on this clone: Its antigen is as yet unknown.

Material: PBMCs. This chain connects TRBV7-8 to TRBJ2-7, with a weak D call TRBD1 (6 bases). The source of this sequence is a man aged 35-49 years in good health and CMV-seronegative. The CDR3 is CASSLVQGSEQYF. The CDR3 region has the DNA TGTGCCAGCAGCTTAGTTCAGGGGAGCGAGCAGTACTTC.